This entry lists 24 T cell receptor beta chains sequenced from one sample in a study of response to subunit inactivated influenza vaccine. TCRdb re-called the RT-PCR reads through MiXCR, storing one row per CDR3 protein. The sample has approximately 700,000 distinct CDR3 sequences; about 15% are singletons. The sequencing here drew on PBMCs from blood, taken 14 days before vaccination. The receptors shown here come from a middle-aged man who received an inactivated influenza vaccine.

Points on this clonotype: A read error may produce the germline difference seen at one junction end. The gene calls are TRBV12-3 or TRBV12-4 and TRBJ1-5, with TRBD1 as a possible D gene (5 bases). The CDR3 is 14 residues long. CDR3 loop: CASSETESNQPQDF. The CDR3 coding sequence is TGTGCCAGCAGTGAGACAGAGAGCAATCAGCCCCAGGATTTT.

The V gene is TRBV3-1, the J gene TRBJ1-1, with D perhaps TRBD1 (5 bases). The CDR3 is made up of 13 amino acids. V lost 5 bases and J 5 bases, leaving 12 bases between the germline ends. Germline CDR1 and CDR2: LGHDT and YNNKEL (reference sequence). CDR3 DNA sequence: TGTGCCAGCAGCTGGGACCCGGGAACTGAAGCTTTCTTT. Residues: CASSWDPGTEAFF.

The rearrangement joins TRBV2 to TRBJ2-1, with TRBD2 matching 10 bases. The CDR3 is made up of 15 amino acids. The ends lost 4 bases at V and 5 bases at J; junction bases unmatched: 5. CDR1 SNHLY and CDR2 FYNNEI come from the germline V gene. CDR3 DNA: TGTGCCAGCAGTGGGGTTAGCGGGAGGAACAATGAGCAGTTCTTC. Its translation is CASSGVSGRNNEQFF.

This clonotype was counted ten times or more. This chain connects TRBV5-6 to TRBJ2-5; the D gene is possibly TRBD1 (6 bases). The CDR3 length is 13 residues. V was shortened by 4 bases and J by 0 bases, with 7 bases between the two germline ends. Germline V gene data show CDR1 as SGHDT and CDR2 as YYEEEE. The CDR3 DNA follows: TGTGCCAGCAGCCCAGGGGACCAAGAGACCCAGTACTTC. Translating gives CASSPGDQETQYF.

The rearrangement uses TRBV20-1 and TRBJ2-3; 13 nucleotides agree with TRBD2. This CDR3 spans 14 amino acids. V dropped 6 bases and J dropped 6; count of bases not matched to a gene: 6. In germline, CDR1 is DFQATT, CDR2 SNEGSKA (reference sequence). The CDR3 nucleotides read TGCAGTGCCCAGACTAGCGGGAGGAAGGATACGCAGTATTTT. It is translated as CSAQTSGRKDTQYF.

This rearrangement joins TRBV6-2 or TRBV6-3 to TRBJ2-1, with 11 bases aligning to TRBD2. The CDR3 loop spans 18 amino acids. Unmatched junction bases numbered 11, after V lost 2 bases and J lost 5 bases. Germline V gene sequence: CDR1 MNHEY, CDR2 SVGEGT. The CDR3 sequence is CASSYGLAGPKINNEQFF. DNA of the CDR3: TGTGCCAGCAGTTACGGACTAGCGGGCCCAAAAATAAACAATGAGCAGTTCTTC.

This clonotype was picked up a small number of times. V gene TRBV9 combines with J gene TRBJ2-5; 16 bases line up with TRBD2. The CDR3 consists of 17 residues. V lost 4 bases, J lost 5 bases, and 8 bases stayed unmatched. Germline CDR1 reads SGDLS; CDR2 reads YYNGEE. CDR3 bases: TGTGCCAGCAGCCCGGGACTAGCGGGAGGGCCGTCGGAGACCCAGTACTTC. The encoded protein is CASSPGLAGGPSETQYF.

This clonotype was detected a few times. The chain links TRBV18 to TRBJ2-2, with 10 bases identical to TRBD1. The trim removed 3 bases at V and 6 bases at J, leaving 7 bases unmatched. Germline values: CDR1 KGHSH, CDR2 LQKENI. There are 16 residues in the CDR3. In DNA form, the CDR3 reads TGTGCCAGCTCACCCCTTGACAGGGGGCTGCCCGGGGAGCTGTTTTTT. Residues: CASSPLDRGLPGELFF.

Only a few counts were recorded for this clonotype. This rearrangement joins TRBV6-1 to TRBJ2-7, with D tentatively TRBD1 or TRBD2 (6 bases each). The CDR3 covers 15 residues. V was cut by 4 bases and J by 0 bases, with 13 bases left in between. CDR1 and CDR2 from the germline V gene are MNHNS and SASEGT. DNA of the CDR3: TGTGCCAGCAGTGGTCTGGGGGGACACTCCTACGAGCAGTACTTC. Translation gives CASSGLGGHSYEQYF.

The V and J genes are TRBV20-1 and TRBJ1-5, with a possible D match to TRBD1 (6 bases). This CDR3 contains 16 residues. V was shortened by 3 bases and J by 1 base, with 16 bases between the two germline ends. CDR1 is DFQATT, CDR2 SNEGSKA, per germline (reference sequence). The CDR3 DNA sequence: TGCAGTGCTAGCCCACAGGGATCTTTGAGCAATCAGCCCCAGCATTTT. This translates into CSASPQGSLSNQPQHF.

The CDR3 reads CASILLPGQSYGYTF. CDR3 sequence (DNA): TGTGCCAGCATCCTCCTCCCGGGCCAGAGCTATGGCTACACCTTC. The rearrangement links TRBV6-2 or TRBV6-3 to TRBJ1-2; the D is unclear. Germline V gene lookup returns CDR1 MNHEY and CDR2 SVGEGT. The CDR3 runs to 15 residues. Trimming shortened V by 7 bases and J by 4 bases, and 19 bases separated the two germline ends.

This chain links TRBV15 with TRBJ1-1; D unclear. Trimming left V 2 bases short and J 0 bases short, with 13 bases between. The CDR3 sequence is 16 residues long. CDR1 is LNHNV and CDR2 is YYDKDF in the germline V gene (reference sequence). CDR3 DNA sequence: TGTGCCACCAGCAGATTGGGAGACCGGATGAACACTGAAGCTTTCTTT. This codes for CATSRLGDRMNTEAFF.

In nucleotides, the CDR3 is TGCGCCAGCAGCTTGGTGGTGGACCCCTACGAGCAGTACTTC. Translated, it gives CASSLVVDPYEQYF. This chain uses TRBV5-1 with TRBJ2-7; D unresolved. Germline assignment: CDR1 SGHRS and CDR2 YFSETQ. The V and J ends lost 0 bases and 2 bases respectively, with 9 bases between them. The CDR3 has 14 amino acids.

This clonotype has a handful of counts. The gene calls are TRBV10-3 and TRBJ1-1, with D possibly being TRBD1 (6 bases). Germline V CDR1 and CDR2: ENHRY, SYGVKD. Between the trimmed V and J ends, which lost 3 bases and 0 bases, there was a span of 11 bases. CDR3 size: 15 residues. For the CDR3, the DNA is TGTGCCATCAGTGACCCGGGACATGTGAACACTGAAGCTTTCTTT. Translating it yields CAISDPGHVNTEAFF.

This clonotype appeared many times. This rearrangement joins TRBV4-2 to TRBJ1-4; D might be TRBD1 (5 bases). The germline CDR1 and CDR2 sequences are LGHNA and YNFKEQ. Trimming shortened V by 2 bases and J by 4 bases, and 11 bases separated the two germline ends. The CDR3 spans 15 residues. The CDR3 is CASSQPGHLNEKLFF. The CDR3 coding sequence is TGTGCCAGCAGCCAACCCGGACACCTTAATGAAAAACTGTTTTTT.

The chain combines TRBV7-2 with TRBJ2-7, with D tentatively TRBD2 (5 bases). Trimming took off 2 bases at V and 1 base at J, with 15 bases between the two ends. CDR3 size: 16 residues. CDR1 and CDR2 from the germline V gene are SGHTA and FQGNSA. CDR3 DNA sequence: TGTGCCAGCAGCTTAATGGTAGCGACGCGATCCTACGAGCAGTACTTC. The encoded protein is CASSLMVATRSYEQYF. Full variable domain (rest looked up from reference TRBV7-2 and TRBJ2-7): GAGVSQSPSNKVTEKGKDVELRCDPISGHTALYWYRQSLGQGLEFLIYFQGNSAPDKSGLPSDRFSAERTGGSVSTLTIQRTQQEDSAVYLCASSLMVATRSYEQYFGPGTRLTVT.

The chain combines TRBV2 with TRBJ1-2; 10 bases line up with TRBD1. CDR1 SNHLY and CDR2 FYNNEI come from the germline V gene. Unmatched junction bases numbered 8, after V lost 11 bases and J lost 8 bases. The CDR3 consists of 12 residues. The DNA of the CDR3 is TGTGCCGCTACGGGACAGGGGAACGGCTACACCTTC. Translated: CAATGQGNGYTF.

This clonotype has only a few counts. The gene calls are TRBV20-1 and TRBJ2-3; D may be TRBD2 (6 bases). Looked up from germline, CDR1 is DFQATT and CDR2 is SNEGSKA (reference sequence). With 2 bases removed from V and 2 bases from J, the gap between germline ends came to 14 bases. This CDR3 has 15 amino acids. This CDR3 reads CSARLSSAPTDTQYF. Written as DNA, the CDR3 is TGCAGTGCTAGATTATCTAGCGCGCCCACAGATACGCAGTATTTT.

This clonotype was seen a handful of times. The rearrangement joins TRBV7-8 to TRBJ2-7; 9 bases align to TRBD2. The CDR3 length is 17 residues. After removal of 4 bases from V and 4 bases from J, the junction contained 14 bases not matched to a gene. The germline V gene encodes CDR1 SGHVS and CDR2 FQNEAQ. The CDR3 DNA reads TGTGCCAGCAGCTCCGGTTTGGGGACTAGCCGTAGGTACGAGCAGTACTTC. As protein: CASSSGLGTSRRYEQYF.

This clonotype was recorded many times. The chain has TRBV5-1 and TRBJ2-7; D gene uncertain. Per the germline V gene, CDR1 is SGHRS and CDR2 is YFSETQ. This CDR3 is 13 amino acids long. V was clipped by 0 bases and J by 2 bases, with 6 bases between them. The CDR3 coding sequence is TGCGCCAGCAGCTTGGCCGCCGCCTACGAGCAGTACTTC. Translation: CASSLAAAYEQYF. Filled out from reference TRBV5-1 and TRBJ2-7, the complete variable domain reads KAGVTQTPRYLIKTRGQQVTLSCSPISGHRSVSWYQQTPGQGLQFLFEYFSETQRNKGNFPGRFSGRQFSNSRSEMNVSTLELGDSALYLCASSLAAAYEQYFGPGTRLTVT.

V and J are TRBV4-2 and TRBJ2-1; 10 bases are shared with TRBD2. Per the germline V gene, CDR1 is LGHNA and CDR2 is YNFKEQ. The trim removed 0 bases at V and 8 bases at J, leaving 4 bases unmatched. The CDR3 length is 15 residues. In nucleotides, the CDR3 is TGTGCCAGCAGCCAAGAGCAAGCGGGAGGGCATGAGCAGTTCTTC. Its translation is CASSQEQAGGHEQFF.

The chain uses TRBV4-1 and TRBJ2-3, with 14 bases matching TRBD2. CDR1 and CDR2 from the germline V gene are MGHRA and YSYEKL. CDR3 size: 17 residues. With 4 bases clipped from V and 6 bases from J, the junction kept 9 bases outside the gene matches. CDR3: CASSPGTSGGPRDTQYF. DNA for the CDR3: TGCGCCAGCAGCCCAGGGACTAGCGGGGGCCCCCGTGATACGCAGTATTTT.

This clonotype was seen a handful of times. The CDR3 is CSVEGIQGAMSTEAFF. The CDR3 nucleotides read TGCAGCGTTGAAGGTATACAGGGGGCGATGAGCACTGAAGCTTTCTTT. V and J are TRBV29-1 and TRBJ1-1; TRBD1 matches at 9 bases. The CDR3 has 16 amino acids. Per the germline V gene, CDR1 is SQVTM and CDR2 is ANQGSEA. The V and J ends lost 1 base and 4 bases, in that order; junction bases with no gene match: 10.

The chain is built from TRBV15 and TRBJ2-7, with TRBD2 identical over 10 bases. The CDR3 runs 15 residues. V was pared by 5 bases and J by 4 bases, with 8 bases of the junction left unmatched. The germline CDR1 and CDR2 sequences are LNHNV and YYDKDF (reference sequence). CDR3: CATSLHLAGEYEQYF. The CDR3 coding sequence is TGTGCCACCAGCTTACACCTAGCGGGGGAGTACGAGCAGTACTTC. The variable domain in full, with the rest retrieved from reference TRBV15 and TRBJ2-7, is DAMVIQNPRYQVTQFGKPVTLSCSQTLNHNVMYWYQQKSSQAPKLLFHYYDKDFNNEADTPDNFQSRRPNTSFCFLDIRSPGLGDTAMYLCATSLHLAGEYEQYFGPGTRLTVT.